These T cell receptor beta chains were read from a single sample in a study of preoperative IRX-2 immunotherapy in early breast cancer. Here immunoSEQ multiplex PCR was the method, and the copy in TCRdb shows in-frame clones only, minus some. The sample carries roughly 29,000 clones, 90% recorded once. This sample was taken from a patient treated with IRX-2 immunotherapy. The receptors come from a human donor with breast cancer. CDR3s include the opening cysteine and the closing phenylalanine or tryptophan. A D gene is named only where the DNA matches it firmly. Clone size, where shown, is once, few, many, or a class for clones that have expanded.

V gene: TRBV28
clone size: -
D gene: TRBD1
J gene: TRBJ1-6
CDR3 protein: CASSPRDRAILFHF
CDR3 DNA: TGTGCCAGCAGTCCTCGGGACAGGGCAATTCTTTTCCACTTT

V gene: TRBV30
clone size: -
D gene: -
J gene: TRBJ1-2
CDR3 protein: CAWSAADSGYGYTF
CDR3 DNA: TGTGCCTGGAGTGCGGCAGACTCCGGCTATGGCTACACCTTC

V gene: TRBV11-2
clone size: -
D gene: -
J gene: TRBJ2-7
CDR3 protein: CASSLEGTITYEQYF
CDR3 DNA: TGTGCCAGCAGCTTAGAAGGGACGATTACCTACGAGCAGTACTTC

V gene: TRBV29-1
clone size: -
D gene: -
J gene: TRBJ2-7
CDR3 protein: CSTGTQDSYEQYF
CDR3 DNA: TGCAGCACCGGGACTCAAGACTCCTACGAGCAGTACTTC

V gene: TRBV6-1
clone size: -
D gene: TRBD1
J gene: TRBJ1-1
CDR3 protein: CASSFWTGSTEAFF
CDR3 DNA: TGTGCCAGCAGTTTCTGGACAGGGAGCACTGAAGCTTTCTTT

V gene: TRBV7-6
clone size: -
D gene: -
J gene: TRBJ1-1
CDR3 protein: CASSLQPTNTEAFF
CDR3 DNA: TGTGCCAGCAGCTTACAACCAACGAACACTGAAGCTTTCTTT

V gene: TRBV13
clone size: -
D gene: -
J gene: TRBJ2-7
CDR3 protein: CASSLRGTHEQYF
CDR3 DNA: TGTGCCAGCAGCCTGCGGGGGACACACGAGCAGTACTTC

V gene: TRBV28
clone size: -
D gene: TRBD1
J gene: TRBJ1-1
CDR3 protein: CASTSPGQGVPNTEAFF
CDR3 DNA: TGTGCCAGCACCTCACCGGGACAGGGGGTCCCGAACACTGAAGCTTTCTTT

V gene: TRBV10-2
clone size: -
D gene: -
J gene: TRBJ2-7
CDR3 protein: CASSEVWISYEQYF
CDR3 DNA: TGCGCCAGCAGTGAGGTGTGGATCTCCTACGAGCAGTACTTC

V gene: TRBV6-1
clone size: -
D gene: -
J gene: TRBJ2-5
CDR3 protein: CASTGDTQETQYF
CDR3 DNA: TGTGCCAGCACAGGGGACACTCAAGAGACCCAGTACTTC

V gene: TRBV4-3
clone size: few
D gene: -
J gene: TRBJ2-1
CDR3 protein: CASSQYTFTGMNEQFF
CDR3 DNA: TGCGCCAGCAGCCAATATACCTTTACAGGGATGAATGAGCAGTTCTTC

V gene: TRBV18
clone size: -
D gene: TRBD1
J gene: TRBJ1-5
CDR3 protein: CASSPEGASNQPQHF
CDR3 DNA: TGTGCCAGCTCACCAGAGGGGGCTAGCAATCAGCCCCAGCATTTT

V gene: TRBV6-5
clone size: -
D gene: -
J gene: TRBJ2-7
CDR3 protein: CASSPSQNEQYF
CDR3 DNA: TGTGCCAGCAGTCCGAGCCAAAACGAGCAGTACTTC

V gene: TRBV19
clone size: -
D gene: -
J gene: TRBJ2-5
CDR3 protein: CASSINQETQYF
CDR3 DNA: TGTGCCAGTAGTATAAACCAAGAGACCCAGTACTTC

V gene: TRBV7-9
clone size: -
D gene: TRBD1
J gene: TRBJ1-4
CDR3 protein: CASSRQGSNEKLFF
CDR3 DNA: TGTGCCAGCAGTCGACAGGGCTCTAATGAAAAACTGTTTTTT

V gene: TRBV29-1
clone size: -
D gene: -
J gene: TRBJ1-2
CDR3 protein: CSVDSDGYTF
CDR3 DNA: TGCAGCGTTGATTCAGATGGCTACACCTTC

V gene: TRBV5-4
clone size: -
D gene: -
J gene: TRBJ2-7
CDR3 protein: CASSSPPSYEQYF
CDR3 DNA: TGTGCCAGCAGCTCCCCCCCTTCCTACGAGCAGTACTTC

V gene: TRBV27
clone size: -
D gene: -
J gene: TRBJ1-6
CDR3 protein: CASSLMKSYNSPLHF
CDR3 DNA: TGTGCCAGCAGTTTGATGAAGTCCTATAATTCACCCCTCCACTTT

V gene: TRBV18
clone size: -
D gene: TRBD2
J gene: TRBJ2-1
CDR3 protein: CASSPGGGLDNEQFF
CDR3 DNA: TGTGCCAGCTCACCAGGGGGGGGTTTGGATAATGAGCAGTTCTTC

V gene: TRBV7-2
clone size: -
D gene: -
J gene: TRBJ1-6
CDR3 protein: CASSLSYNSPLHF
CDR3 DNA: TGTGCCAGCAGTCTCTCCTATAATTCACCCCTCCACTTT

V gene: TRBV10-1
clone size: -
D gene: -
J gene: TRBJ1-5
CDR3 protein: CASAGGASNQPQHF
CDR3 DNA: TGCGCCAGCGCGGGGGGGGCTAGCAATCAGCCCCAGCATTTT

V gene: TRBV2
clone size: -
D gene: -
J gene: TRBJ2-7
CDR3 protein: CASSVSEAGEQYF
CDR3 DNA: TGTGCCAGCAGTGTATCTGAAGCCGGCGAGCAGTACTTC

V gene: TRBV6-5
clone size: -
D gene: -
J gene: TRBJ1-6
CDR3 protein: CASSLRQYNSPLHF
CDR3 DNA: TGTGCCAGCAGTTTAAGGCAGTATAATTCACCCCTCCACTTT

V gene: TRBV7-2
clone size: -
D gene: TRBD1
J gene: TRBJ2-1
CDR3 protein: CASSQGALSYNEQFF
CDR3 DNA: TGTGCCAGCAGTCAGGGGGCCCTCTCCTACAATGAGCAGTTCTTC

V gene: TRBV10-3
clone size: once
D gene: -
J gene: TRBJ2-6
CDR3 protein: CAMGSRQSPPGANVLTF
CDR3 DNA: TGTGCCATGGGCTCGAGACAAAGCCCTCCTGGGGCCAACGTCCTGACTTTC

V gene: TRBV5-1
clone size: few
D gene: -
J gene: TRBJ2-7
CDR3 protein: CASSLGWGKTYEQYF
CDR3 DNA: TGCGCCAGCAGCTTGGGATGGGGGAAGACCTACGAGCAGTACTTC

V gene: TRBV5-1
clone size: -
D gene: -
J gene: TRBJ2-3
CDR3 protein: CASSLEKDTDTQYF
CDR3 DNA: TGCGCCAGCAGCTTGGAAAAGGACACAGATACGCAGTATTTT

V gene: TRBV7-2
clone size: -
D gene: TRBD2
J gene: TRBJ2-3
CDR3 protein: CASSLLAGGTDTQYF
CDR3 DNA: TGTGCCAGCAGCTTACTAGCGGGGGGCACAGATACGCAGTATTTT

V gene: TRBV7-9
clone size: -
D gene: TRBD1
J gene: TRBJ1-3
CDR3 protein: CASSLGQGRGNTIYF
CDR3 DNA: TGTGCCAGCAGCTTAGGACAGGGGAGAGGAAACACCATATATTTT

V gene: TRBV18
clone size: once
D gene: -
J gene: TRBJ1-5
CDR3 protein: CASSVTRYSNQPQHF
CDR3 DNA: TGTGCCAGCTCCGTCACCCGATATAGCAATCAGCCCCAGCATTTT

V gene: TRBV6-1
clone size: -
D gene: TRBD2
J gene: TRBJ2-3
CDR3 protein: CASSELAGGPDTQYF
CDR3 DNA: TGTGCCAGCAGTGAACTAGCGGGGGGGCCAGATACGCAGTATTTT

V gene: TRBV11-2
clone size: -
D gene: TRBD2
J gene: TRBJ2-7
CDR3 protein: CASSLARGGSYEQYF
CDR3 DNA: TGTGCCAGCAGCCTTGCTCGGGGGGGCTCCTACGAGCAGTACTTC

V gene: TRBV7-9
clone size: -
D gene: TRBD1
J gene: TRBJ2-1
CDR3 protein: CASSRPLDRGSYNEQFF
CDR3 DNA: TGTGCCAGCAGCCGACCCCTGGACAGGGGATCCTACAATGAGCAGTTCTTC

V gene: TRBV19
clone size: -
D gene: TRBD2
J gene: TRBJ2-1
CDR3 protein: CASSIGGGSYNEQFF
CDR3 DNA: TGTGCCAGTAGTATAGGCGGGGGTTCCTACAATGAGCAGTTCTTC

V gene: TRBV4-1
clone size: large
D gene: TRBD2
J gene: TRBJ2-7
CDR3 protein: CASSQENRGAYEQYF
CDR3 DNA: TGCGCCAGCAGCCAAGAGAACCGGGGGGCCTACGAGCAGTACTTC

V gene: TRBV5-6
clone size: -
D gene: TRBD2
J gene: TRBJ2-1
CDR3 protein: CASSLLAASYNEQFF
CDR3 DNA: TGTGCCAGCAGCTTGCTAGCGGCCTCCTACAATGAGCAGTTCTTC

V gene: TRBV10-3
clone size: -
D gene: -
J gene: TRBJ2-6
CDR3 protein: CAIGTSASGANVLTF
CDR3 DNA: TGTGCCATCGGGACGAGTGCCTCTGGGGCCAACGTCCTGACTTTC

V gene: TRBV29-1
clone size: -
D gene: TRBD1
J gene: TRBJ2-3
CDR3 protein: CSAHPGTGSLGYF
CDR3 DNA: TGCAGCGCTCATCCGGGGACAGGCAGCTTAGGGTATTTT

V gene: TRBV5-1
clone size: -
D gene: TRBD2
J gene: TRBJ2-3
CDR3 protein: CASSLDGRGGLTDTQYF
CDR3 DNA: TGCGCCAGCAGCTTGGATGGGCGGGGGGGCCTAACAGATACGCAGTATTTT

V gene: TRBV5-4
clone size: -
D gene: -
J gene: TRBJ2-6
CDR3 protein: CASSWESGANVLTF
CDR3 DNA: TGTGCCAGCAGCTGGGAGTCTGGGGCCAACGTCCTGACTTTC

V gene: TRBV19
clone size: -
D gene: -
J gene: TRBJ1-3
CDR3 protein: CASSIAGQTGNTIYF
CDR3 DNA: TGTGCCAGTAGTATAGCTGGGCAGACTGGAAACACCATATATTTT

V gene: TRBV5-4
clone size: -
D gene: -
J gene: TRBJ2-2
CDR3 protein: CASSRGVGDTGELFF
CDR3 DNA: TGTGCCAGCAGCAGGGGCGTCGGGGACACCGGGGAGCTGTTTTTT

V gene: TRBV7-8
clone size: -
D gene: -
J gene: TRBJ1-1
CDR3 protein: CASSLDRAVNAEAFF
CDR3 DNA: TGTGCCAGCAGCTTAGATAGGGCGGTCAACGCTGAAGCTTTCTTT

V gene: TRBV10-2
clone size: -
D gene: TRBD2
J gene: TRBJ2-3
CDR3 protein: CASSVASGGTDTQYF
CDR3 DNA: TGCGCCAGCAGTGTTGCTAGCGGGGGCACAGATACGCAGTATTTT

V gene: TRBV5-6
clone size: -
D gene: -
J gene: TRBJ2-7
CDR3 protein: CASSPDFSYEQYF
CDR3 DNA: TGTGCCAGCAGCCCCGACTTCTCCTACGAGCAGTACTTC

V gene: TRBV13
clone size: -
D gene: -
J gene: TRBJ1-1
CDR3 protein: CASSEGRNTEAFF
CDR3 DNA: TGTGCCAGCAGCGAGGGACGGAACACTGAAGCTTTCTTT

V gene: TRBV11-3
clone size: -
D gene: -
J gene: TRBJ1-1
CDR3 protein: CASSREPNTEAFF
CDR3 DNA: TGTGCCAGCAGTCGGGAGCCGAACACTGAAGCTTTCTTT

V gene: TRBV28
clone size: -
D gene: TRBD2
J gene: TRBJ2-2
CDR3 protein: CASSVAGANTGELFF
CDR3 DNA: TGTGCCAGCAGTGTCGCGGGAGCGAACACCGGGGAGCTGTTTTTT

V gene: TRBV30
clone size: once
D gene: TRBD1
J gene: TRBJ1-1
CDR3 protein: CALGRQGGTEAFF
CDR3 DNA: TGTGCCCTGGGGCGACAGGGAGGTACTGAAGCTTTCTTT